The TCR beta chain under discussion was sequenced for a study of CD8 T cells in Susac syndrome. Random hexamers were used to reverse transcribe the RNA input (about 0.5 to 1 ug). TCRdb redid the calling of the immunoSEQ multiplex PCR reads with MiXCR, one entry per CDR3 protein. The repertoire holds some 200,000 distinct CDR3 sequences, with 95% as singletons. V was clipped by 5 bases and J by 1 base, with 14 bases between them. The germline V gene has CDR1 GTSNPN and CDR2 SVGIG (reference sequence). CDR3 length: 15 residues. Source material: CD4+ T cells from PBMCs. J is TRBJ2-2 and V is TRBV30; D perhaps matches TRBD2 (5 bases). This sequence originates from a human donor with multiple sclerosis. The CDR3 is CAWRRAELNTGELFF. In DNA, the CDR3 is TGTGCCTGGCGACGAGCGGAACTGAACACCGGGGAGCTGTTTTTT.